This T cell receptor (beta chain) was captured in a study of T cells in localized non-small cell lung cancer. Findings of the study overall: A median of around 60 clones ranked among the top 100 in tumor appeared in adjacent lung. Uninvolved adjacent lung had the highest recorded T cell clonality, with tumor below it. Because researchers sequenced only one region of the tumor, heterogeneity is still possible.

On this clone itself: Its specificity is unknown.

Using immunoSEQ multiplex PCR, the repertoire was profiled, and TCRdb retains in-frame clones only, with some absent. The sample includes about 72,000 clones, 84% of them seen just once. The clonotype was recovered from a female donor over 55 with stage I lung adenocarcinoma. This specimen consisted of peripheral blood, obtained before any cancer treatment.

The DNA of the CDR3 is TGTGCCAGCAGTTTAAGGTTGGGGGGGGCAGGCGGAAACACCATATATTTT. It codes for CASSLRLGGAGGNTIYF. This chain uses TRBV27 with TRBJ1-3; maybe TRBD1 (6 bases). Per germline, CDR1 MNHEY and CDR2 SMNVEV (reference sequence). CDR3 size: 17 residues. V gave up 2 bases and J gave up 4 bases, with 18 bases separating them.